The 17 T cell receptor beta chains reported below all come from one sample, sequenced in a study of vaccination and CD4 T cells after COVID-19. Treatment meaning: roughly ten-day PBMC culture with coronavirus spike peptide pools or control peptides (ViraFEST assay). Antigens for these TCRs are unknown. Cultured CD4+ T cell DNA underwent sequencing with the Oncomine TCR Beta short-read assay. TCRdb re-analysed the PCR reads in MiXCR, keeping a single row per CDR3 protein. The sample contains over 10,000 distinct CDR3 sequences, just under 35% of which appear only once. Specimen: CD4+ T cells from blood, cultured in vitro. The receptors here all came from a human donor who had recovered from COVID-19.

With regard to this clonotype: At one boundary the junction diverges from the germline segment, which might be a read error. J is TRBJ2-7 and V is TRBV2; weak D call: TRBD1 (7 bases). This CDR3 comprises 16 residues. In germline, CDR1 is SNHLY, CDR2 FYNNEI. The CDR3 nucleotides are TGTGCCGGCAGGGGGGACAGTCCACCTCCGACATACGAGCAGTACTTC. Its protein is CAGRGDSPPPTYEQYF.

The rearrangement links TRBV24-1 to TRBJ1-2, with TRBD1 identical over 7 bases. CDR3 size: 12 residues. V lost 9 bases to trimming and J lost 0 bases; unmatched junction nucleotides: 0. Germline V gene data show CDR1 as KGHDR and CDR2 as SFDVKD. Here the CDR3 reads CATGTANYGYTF. CDR3 nucleotides: TGTGCCACCGGGACAGCTAACTATGGCTACACCTTC.

This chain joins TRBV28 and TRBJ1-5; TRBD1 aligns across 7 bases. From germline, CDR1 is MDHEN and CDR2 SYDVKM. The ends lost 6 bases at V and 5 bases at J; junction bases unmatched: 10. This CDR3 spans 15 amino acids. The CDR3 DNA follows: TGTGCCAGCAGCCCGACCAGGGGGGGGTATCAGCCCCAGCATTTT. Amino acid sequence: CASSPTRGGYQPQHF.

This clonotype was detected a few times. The chain combines TRBV19 with TRBJ2-5; D remains ambiguous. V was clipped by 1 base and J by 5 bases, with 5 bases between them. Per germline, CDR1 LNHDA and CDR2 SQIVND (reference sequence). This CDR3 region has 12 residues. The CDR3 sequence: CASSIGRETQYF. CDR3 in DNA: TGTGCCAGTAGTATAGGGCGCGAGACCCAGTACTTC.

The rearrangement joins TRBV6-5 to TRBJ2-5; the D gene is possibly TRBD1 (5 bases). The V gene lost 0 bases and the J gene lost 2 bases, with 7 bases spanning the gap. The CDR3 is made up of 14 amino acids. Germline values: CDR1 MNHEY, CDR2 SVGAGI. DNA for the CDR3: TGTGCCAGCAGTTACTCGTACAGGCAAGAGACCCAGTACTTC. Translated, it gives CASSYSYRQETQYF.

The chain links TRBV6-1 to TRBJ2-7; no reliable D call. Germline CDR1 MNHNS, CDR2 SASEGT. The V end lost 6 bases, the J end lost 5 bases, and 14 bases lay between the germline ends. The CDR3 spans 13 residues. CDR3 in DNA: TGTGCCAGCAGGAGTTGGTATTCTCACGAGCAGTACTTC. Translating it yields CASRSWYSHEQYF.

The V call is TRBV20-1, the J call TRBJ2-7, with 10 bases matching TRBD2. Per germline, CDR1 DFQATT and CDR2 SNEGSKA (reference sequence). This CDR3 is built from 16 residues. V lost 2 bases and J lost 0; bases outside the gene matches: 7. CDR3 coding DNA: TGCAGTGCTAGACCAGGACTAGCGGTTCACTCCTACGAGCAGTACTTC. This translates into CSARPGLAVHSYEQYF.

This clonotype was seen more than once but under ten times. The chain joins TRBV11-3 to TRBJ2-3; no clear D. V was trimmed by 5 bases and J by 0 bases, leaving 9 bases between them. In germline, CDR1 is SGHNT, CDR2 YENEEA. The CDR3 is made up of 14 amino acids. CDR3 nucleotide sequence: TGTGCCAGCAGCCAAGCCTCTAGCACAGATACGCAGTATTTT. It is translated as CASSQASSTDTQYF. The variable domain in full, completed from reference TRBV11-3 and TRBJ2-3, reads EAGVVQSPRYKIIEKKQPVAFWCNPISGHNTLYWYLQNLGQGPELLIRYENEEAVDDSQLPKDRFSAERLKGVDSTLKIQPAELGDSAVYLCASSQASSTDTQYFGPGTRLTVL.

The rearrangement joins TRBV20-1 to TRBJ1-6; weak D call: TRBD1 (5 bases). The CDR3 is made up of 14 amino acids. CDR1 and CDR2 (germline): DFQATT, SNEGSKA (reference sequence). The germline V and J ends were trimmed by 5 bases and 6 bases, with 14 bases remaining between them. The CDR3 is CSAPTGTGNSPLHF. Here the CDR3 DNA reads TGCAGTGCTCCTACCGGGACTGGTAATTCACCCCTCCACTTT.

The table lists this clonotype with a few counts. The V and J genes are TRBV2 and TRBJ1-6; 9 nucleotides match TRBD1. From germline, CDR1 is SNHLY and CDR2 FYNNEI. The J segment lost 10 bases and the V segment lost 6 bases, leaving 10 bases of the junction unmatched. The CDR3 extends over 15 amino acids. CDR3 bases: TGTGCCAGCAGCCCGGGACAGGGAACGAGGTCACCCCTCCACTTT. Its protein is CASSPGQGTRSPLHF.

This clonotype was counted a few times. The chain couples TRBV12-3 or TRBV12-4 to TRBJ1-5; D is unclear. V gave up 2 bases and J gave up 6 bases, with 11 bases separating them. This CDR3 comprises 14 residues. The CDR3 DNA sequence: TGTGCCAGCAGTTTATCGCAGGCCGGTCAGCCCCAGCATTTT. Its translation is CASSLSQAGQPQHF.

This clonotype has a handful of counts. The junction departs from germline at one end; a sequencing error may be responsible. This chain joins TRBV6-1 and TRBJ2-6; D might be TRBD2 (5 bases). CDR1 is MNHNS, CDR2 SASEGT, per germline. This CDR3 contains 19 residues. The CDR3 coding sequence is TGTGCCAGCAGGTCCGCGATAGGGAGCCTTATTAGTGGGACCAACGTCCTGACTTTC. Translated, it gives CASRSAIGSLISGTNVLTF.

The chain recombines TRBV6-5 with TRBJ2-7; D is perhaps TRBD1 (5 bases). This CDR3 spans 13 amino acids. Germline V gives CDR1 MNHEY, CDR2 SVGAGI. The ends were cut back, 2 bases at V and 3 bases at J, with 8 bases in the middle. The CDR3 sequence is CASSYRQYYEQYF. Here the CDR3 DNA reads TGTGCCAGCAGTTACCGACAGTACTACGAGCAGTACTTC.

Only a few counts were recorded for this clonotype. V and J are TRBV20-1 and TRBJ1-5; the match to TRBD1 covers 8 bases. The germline V gene encodes CDR1 DFQATT and CDR2 SNEGSKA (reference sequence). CDR3 length equals 15 residues. V lost 0 bases, J lost 5 bases, and 6 bases stayed unmatched. CDR3 residues: CSARDWAGGDQPQHF. In DNA, the CDR3 is TGCAGTGCTAGAGATTGGGCAGGGGGCGATCAGCCCCAGCATTTT.

This clonotype was seen a few times. The genes are TRBV5-4 and TRBJ1-6, with TRBD1 as a possible D gene (6 bases). Germline V gene lookup returns CDR1 SGHNT and CDR2 YYREEE (reference sequence). The CDR3 contains 14 residues. V dropped 3 bases and J dropped 10 bases, with 14 bases sitting between them. This chain's CDR3 is CASSSQGLRSPLHF. The CDR3 coding sequence is TGTGCCAGCAGCTCCCAGGGGCTAAGGTCACCCCTCCACTTT.

The chain's CDR3 is CAWSVRFVEGLGHTEAFF. CDR3 DNA: TGTGCCTGGAGTGTACGTTTCGTCGAGGGTCTTGGACACACTGAAGCTTTCTTT. V usage is TRBV30 and J usage is TRBJ1-1; D ambiguous. The germline V and J ends were trimmed by 0 bases and 3 bases, with 23 bases remaining between them. This CDR3 region has 18 residues. The germline V gene encodes CDR1 GTSNPN and CDR2 SVGIG (reference sequence).

This clonotype was seen a handful of times. The chain uses TRBV12-3 or TRBV12-4 and TRBJ2-7; 9 bases are shared with TRBD1. This CDR3 is 15 amino acids long. V shed 6 bases, J shed 6 bases, and the junction held 12 bases outside the gene matches. CDR3 in DNA: TGTGCCAGCAGCTTAACAGGGGGCGCCCCGGGCGAGCAGTACTTC. This sequence encodes CASSLTGGAPGEQYF.